This T cell receptor (beta chain) was documented in a study of lymphopenia after photon versus proton radiotherapy. Study outcomes and limitations: In patients who died, overall survival fell as post-nadir TCR diversity dropped more. Proton therapy kept repertoires fairly stable, unlike photons, which gained effector/memory cells. Post-nadir diversity loss with photons came from oligoclonal expansion, particularly CD8+ Temra cells. Survival link was tested only in deceased patients; proton benefit remains a possibility.

This clone was counted only a few times. Its antigen is unknown. Germline loops: CDR1 MNHEY, CDR2 SVGAGI. This CDR3 spans 14 amino acids. V was clipped by 4 bases and J by 2 bases, with 11 bases between them. Assay used: immunoSEQ multiplex PCR; TCRdb lists only in-frame clones, some missing. The sample yields 65,000 or so clones, about nine tenths seen once. The receptor was derived from a man older than 75 with esophageal cancer. The V and J genes are TRBV6-5 and TRBJ1-1; weak D call: TRBD1 (5 bases). The sample was peripheral blood, taken from a patient treated with proton-based radiotherapy. The CDR3 DNA reads as TGTGCCAGCAGTTGGGGACGGTCCAACACTGAAGCTTTCTTT. Translated, it gives CASSWGRSNTEAFF.